Listed here is a single T cell receptor beta chain. CDR3 size: 12 residues. This sample is drawn from a study of T cells expressing NK-cell markers. Study-level background: HCMV seropositivity marked seven of the eight sequenced donors; one was seronegative.

TCRdb reprocessed the 5' RACE reads, keeping one entry per CDR3 protein, no DNA. This repertoire includes some 500,000 distinct CDR3 sequences. V is TRBV12-3 or TRBV12-4 and J is TRBJ1-4; absent DNA, TCRdb's TRBD1 call cannot be checked. The sequence was obtained from a woman aged 50 to 60 in good health. The sequenced sample was blood T cells: a sorted CD56 or NKG2C T cell subset, CD4+ or CD8+ T cells, or bulk PBMC T cells (not recorded which). Here the CDR3 reads CASGGLGEKLFF.